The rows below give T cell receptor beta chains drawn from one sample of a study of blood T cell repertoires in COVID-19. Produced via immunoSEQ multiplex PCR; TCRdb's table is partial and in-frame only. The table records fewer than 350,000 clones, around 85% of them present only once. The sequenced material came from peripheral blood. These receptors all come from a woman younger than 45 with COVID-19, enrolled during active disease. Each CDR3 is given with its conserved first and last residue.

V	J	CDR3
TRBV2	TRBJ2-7	CASRGDGFYEQYF
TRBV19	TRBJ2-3	CASSIAGQGGGGTDTQYF
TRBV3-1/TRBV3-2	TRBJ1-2	CASSQGPGQWTGGYTF
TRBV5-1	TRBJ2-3	CASSPGLSGGAYTQYF
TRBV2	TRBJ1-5	CASSEEGNIYQPQHF
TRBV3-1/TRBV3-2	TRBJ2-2	CASSQEFSGGSGELFF
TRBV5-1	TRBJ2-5	CASSLVGGVQETQYF
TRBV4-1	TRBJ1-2	CASSQGPLGGELNYGYTF
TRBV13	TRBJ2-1	CASSEILGQYNEQFF
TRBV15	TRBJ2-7	CATSRDWQGAHEQYF
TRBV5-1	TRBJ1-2	CASSSQQGTGAGYTF
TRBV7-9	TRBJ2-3	CASILGAESPDTQYF
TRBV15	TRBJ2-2	CATRTSGGTGRGELFF
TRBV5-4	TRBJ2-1	CASSFPGQRAHNEQFF
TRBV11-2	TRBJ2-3	CASSLETSVATDTQYF
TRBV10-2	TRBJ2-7	CATQGDRAYEQYF
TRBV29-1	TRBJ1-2	CSVGTADYGYTF
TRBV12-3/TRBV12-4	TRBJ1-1	CASSLTVNTEAFF
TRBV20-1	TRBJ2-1	CSASGGRNYNEQFF
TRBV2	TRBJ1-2	CASSEIWGVVYGYTF
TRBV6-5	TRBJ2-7	CASIPAGTFSYEQYF
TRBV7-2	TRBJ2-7	CASSRRTGGGSYEQYF
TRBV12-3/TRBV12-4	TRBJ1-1	CASRRQTEAFF